The source of this T cell receptor beta chain is a study of shared clonotypes between healthy human individuals. Study-level points and caveats: A handful of donors held about 5% of naive CD4 clonotypes in common. Non-shared clonotypes were found to have lower generation probabilities than the clonotypes that were shared by all four of the sorted-subset donors.

Details on this clone: The antigen remains undetermined.

The CDR3 runs to 13 residues. V shed 7 bases and J shed 0 bases, with 13 bases lying between them. The germline V gene encodes CDR1 SQVTM and CDR2 ANQGSEA. Genomic DNA per cell subset filled all wells of several immunoSEQ plates. The assay was immunoSEQ multiplex PCR, and TCRdb's table has in-frame clones only and misses some. This table holds around 1.4 million clones, 98% found once. Within Nashville, Tennessee resided all donors, each a Caucasian adult. The TCR was taken from a man aged 25 to 40 in good health. V gene TRBV29-1 combines with J gene TRBJ2-7; D unclear. What was sequenced was naive CD4+ T cells sorted from blood. Stated subset: CD45RA+ positively selected. The CDR3 DNA sequence: TGCAGCGCCGCTTCGCGGCACTCCTACGAGCAGTACTTC. Translation: CSAASRHSYEQYF.